A single sample is the source of the 11 T cell receptor beta chains below, sequenced in a study of CXCR3-negative and CXCR3-positive naive CD8 T cells (dated by TCRdb to about 2019). TCRdb records NextSeq 550 as the sequencer. The Human TCR Profiling Kit (MiLaboratory) was used to make UMI-labeled 5' RACE TRB cDNA libraries. The reads, reprocessed by TCRdb, yield one row per CDR3 protein sequence and no DNA. The sample's clone listing holds 70,000 to 95,000 distinct CDR3 sequences. The ten largest make up roughly 1.8% of the sample. Input material: naive CXCR3- CD8+ T cells from blood. The sample's cell subset or site label is to be understood as: CD45RO-CCR7+CD27+CD95- naive CD8+ T cells lacking CXCR3 (TNR3-). These TCRs come from a human donor in good health. Some clones in this sample may be carry-over from other donors' samples.

The chain employs TRBV7-3 and TRBJ2-1; TCRdb's D call of TRBD1 is untestable without DNA. CDR3 length: 18 residues. The V gene's germline CDR1 is SGHTA and CDR2 FQGTGA. The CDR3 loop reads CASSLIGGVAGSYNEQFF.

Here the CDR3 reads CASSEGGQGTRYKDQPQHF. V and J are TRBV6-1 and TRBJ1-5; TCRdb names TRBD1, which stays unverified in the absence of DNA. This CDR3 region has 19 residues. Germline-derived CDR1 and CDR2 are MNHNS and SASEGT.

The rearrangement uses TRBV6-6 and TRBJ2-1; the TRBD1 assignment by TCRdb is unverifiable without DNA. Germline V CDR1 and CDR2: MNHNY, SVGAGI (reference sequence). CDR3 length: 12 amino acids. CDR3 sequence reads: CASGQGYDEQFF.

This rearrangement joins TRBV20-1 to TRBJ2-7. Germline-derived CDR1 and CDR2 are DFQATT and SNEGSKA (reference sequence). The CDR3 has 12 residues. CDR3 loop: CSARRESYEQYF.

This rearrangement joins TRBV19 to TRBJ2-7. This CDR3 contains 14 residues. The germline V gene has CDR1 LNHDA and CDR2 SQIVND (reference sequence). This CDR3 reads CASSTDQKGYEQYF.

CDR3 protein: CASSTGTSGGYNEQFF. The gene calls are TRBV4-1 and TRBJ2-1; with no DNA, the TCRdb D assignment of TRBD2 cannot be verified. CDR3 length equals 16 residues. Germline V gene data show CDR1 as MGHRA and CDR2 as YSYEKL.

This chain links TRBV4-3 with TRBJ2-2; no DNA is available, so the TRBD1 call from TCRdb remains unchecked. Germline-derived CDR1 and CDR2 are LGHNA and YSLEER. The CDR3 sequence is 16 residues long. This CDR3 is CASSQAGTLNTGELFF.

The rearrangement uses TRBV29-1 and TRBJ2-2. The germline V gene has CDR1 SQVTM and CDR2 ANQGSEA. The CDR3 covers 12 residues. CDR3 sequence: CSVILHTGELFF.

The V and J genes are TRBV24-1 and TRBJ2-1; TCRdb designates TRBD2, a call that cannot be tested without DNA. CDR3 size: 16 residues. The germline gives CDR1 KGHDR, CDR2 SFDVKD. The CDR3 sequence is CATSDLAAGVINEQFF.

This rearrangement joins TRBV5-5 to TRBJ2-7; TCRdb's D call of TRBD1 is untestable without DNA. The CDR3 has 12 residues. CDR1 SGHKS and CDR2 YYEKEE come from the germline V gene (reference sequence). CDR3 protein: CASSHTLYEQYF.

The rearrangement joins TRBV27 to TRBJ2-1; TCRdb's D call, TRBD2, is unchecked because there is no DNA. CDR3 size: 13 residues. Looked up from germline, CDR1 is MNHEY and CDR2 is SMNVEV (reference sequence). Here the CDR3 reads CASSPGWANEQFF.